The clone carrying this T cell receptor beta chain has only a few counts. These data belong to a study of CD8+ T cells in alopecia areata. Study details: Each day, treated patients took oral tofacitinib twice, at 5 to 10 mg per dose.

The ends lost 3 bases at V and 5 bases at J; junction bases unmatched: 13. In germline, CDR1 is KGHSH, CDR2 LQKENI. The length of the CDR3 is 17 residues. TCR sequencing used cDNA made by reverse transcription of extracted RNA. TCRdb's copy holds only in-frame clones and misses some; the assay was immunoSEQ multiplex PCR. The table lists 150,000 or so clones, roughly 50% of them singletons. The V call is TRBV18, the J call TRBJ1-2; 9 bases match TRBD1. The sequenced material came from CD4+ T cells sorted from blood. The receptor was derived from a human donor with alopecia areata. The CDR3 is CASSPSSTGTGPYGYTF. Written as DNA, the CDR3 is TGTGCCAGCTCACCCTCCTCCACCGGGACAGGGCCTTATGGCTACACCTTC.